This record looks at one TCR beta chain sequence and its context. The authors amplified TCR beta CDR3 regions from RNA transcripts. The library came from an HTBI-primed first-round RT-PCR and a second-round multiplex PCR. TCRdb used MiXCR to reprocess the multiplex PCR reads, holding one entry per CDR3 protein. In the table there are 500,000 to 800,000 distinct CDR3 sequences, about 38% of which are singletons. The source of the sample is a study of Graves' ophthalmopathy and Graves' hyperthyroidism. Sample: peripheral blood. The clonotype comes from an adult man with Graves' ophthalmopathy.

The CDR3 bases are TGTGCCAGCAGCCCTGCTCAGGGGTTAAACTATGGCTACACCTTC. This codes for CASSPAQGLNYGYTF. The rearrangement uses TRBV10-3 and TRBJ1-2, with a possible D match to TRBD1 (6 bases). With 10 bases removed from V and 2 bases from J, the gap between germline ends came to 20 bases. The V gene's germline CDR1 is ENHRY and CDR2 SYGVKD. The CDR3 loop spans 15 amino acids.